Presented here are 23 T cell receptor beta chains from one specimen sequenced in a study of chemoradiotherapy in HPV16-positive cancers. Sequencing was performed with immunoSEQ multiplex PCR; in TCRdb, only in-frame clones are kept and a portion is missing. The sample holds several thousand clones; roughly 84% are singletons and the top ten take more than 6%. The specimen comprised tumor tissue, sampled from a patient who underwent chemoradiotherapy. Every receptor here comes from a human donor with HPV-associated anogenital cancer.

This chain connects TRBV5-5 to TRBJ1-4; possibly TRBD1 for D (6 bases). CDR1 is SGHKS and CDR2 is YYEKEE in the germline V gene (reference sequence). Trimming left V 2 bases short and J 6 bases short, with 14 bases between. The CDR3 spans 15 residues. The CDR3: CASSFIAGADEKLFF. Written as DNA, the CDR3 is TGTGCCAGCAGCTTTATCGCAGGGGCGGATGAAAAACTGTTTTTT.

This chain connects TRBV19 to TRBJ2-7, with TRBD1 identical over 9 bases. The CDR3 is made up of 15 amino acids. Germline lookup yields CDR1 LNHDA and CDR2 SQIVND (reference sequence). The junction had 1 base not matched to a gene; V was cut back by 1 base and J by 0 bases. The CDR3 sequence: CASSIGTGVSYEQYF. The CDR3 DNA follows: TGTGCCAGTAGTATAGGGACAGGGGTCTCCTACGAGCAGTACTTC.

The chain uses TRBV5-1 and TRBJ1-5; tentative D call: TRBD1 (6 bases). The length of the CDR3 is 15 residues. V was shortened by 2 bases and J by 3 bases, with 12 bases between the two germline ends. CDR1 is SGHRS, CDR2 YFSETQ, per germline. CDR3 in amino acids: CASSFSGDLNQPQHF. CDR3 DNA sequence: TGCGCCAGCAGCTTCTCAGGGGACCTCAATCAGCCCCAGCATTTT.

This clone was observed once. V and J are TRBV29-1 and TRBJ2-5; 11 bases line up with TRBD1. The DNA end is more similar to TRBJ2-7, so the J call may be wrong. This CDR3 contains 12 residues. Germline CDR1 reads SQVTM; CDR2 reads ANQGSEA. The CDR3: CSAGQGAYEQYF. The CDR3 bases are TGCAGCGCCGGACAGGGGGCTTACGAGCAGTACTTC.

The chain is built from TRBV27 and TRBJ2-7; perhaps TRBD1 as D (6 bases). CDR1 is MNHEY and CDR2 is SMNVEV in the germline V gene (reference sequence). This CDR3 is 15 amino acids long. With 0 bases removed from V and 3 bases from J, the gap between germline ends came to 12 bases. Written as DNA, the CDR3 is TGTGCCAGCAGTTTATCACTAGGACAGTTCTACGAGCAGTACTTC. As protein: CASSLSLGQFYEQYF.

V is TRBV2 and J is TRBJ1-1; D is unresolved. The CDR3 has 13 amino acids. V lost 2 bases and J 0 bases, leaving 4 bases between the germline ends. The germline CDR1 and CDR2 sequences are SNHLY and FYNNEI. CDR3 bases: TGTGCCAGCAGTGAATCAATGAACACTGAAGCTTTCTTT. Translation: CASSESMNTEAFF.

For the CDR3, the DNA is TGTGCCAGCAGCGCAACAGGGAATGAAGGCTACACCTTC. Translating gives CASSATGNEGYTF. The chain has TRBV9 and TRBJ1-2; TRBD1 is a possible D gene (6 bases). Germline-derived CDR1 and CDR2 are SGDLS and YYNGEE. Deletions cut 3 bases from V and 8 bases from J, with 14 bases between. This CDR3 is 13 amino acids long.

This chain joins TRBV2 and TRBJ2-5; 11 bases are shared with TRBD2. V gave up 2 bases and J gave up 4 bases; unmatched junction bases: 6. This CDR3 region has 16 residues. The V gene's germline CDR1 is SNHLY and CDR2 FYNNEI. This CDR3 is CASSESGLAGGETQYF. CDR3 DNA: TGTGCCAGCAGTGAAAGCGGGCTAGCGGGGGGAGAGACCCAGTACTTC.

This clone has a single count. This chain connects TRBV28 to TRBJ1-4, with D perhaps matching TRBD1 (5 bases). CDR3 length equals 16 residues. The V and J ends lost 5 bases and 3 bases respectively, with 16 bases between them. Looked up from germline, CDR1 is MDHEN and CDR2 is SYDVKM. CDR3 protein: CASSLSRGFANEKLFF. The CDR3 DNA reads as TGTGCCAGCAGTCTCTCCCGGGGGTTCGCTAATGAAAAACTGTTTTTT.

This chain joins TRBV2 and TRBJ1-1; D uncertain. Germline V gene lookup returns CDR1 SNHLY and CDR2 FYNNEI. CDR3 length: 13 residues. The V end was cut by 5 bases, the J end by 3 bases, with 10 bases between. CDR3 residues: CASSKDGYTEAFF. CDR3 sequence (DNA): TGTGCCAGCAGTAAAGACGGGTACACTGAAGCTTTCTTT. Using reference TRBV2 and TRBJ1-1 for the parts outside the CDR3, the full variable domain is EPEVTQTPSHQVTQMGQEVILRCVPISNHLYFYWYRQILGQKVEFLVSFYNNEISEKSEIFDDQFSVERPDGSNFTLKIRSTKLEDSAMYFCASSKDGYTEAFFGQGTRLTVV.

The chain is built from TRBV4-2 and TRBJ1-4, with 8 nucleotides matching TRBD1. The CDR3 has 14 amino acids. Germline V gene sequence: CDR1 LGHNA, CDR2 YNFKEQ. Trimming cost V 0 bases and J 8 bases; bases outside gene matches: 2. CDR3 sequence: CASSQETGGEKLFF. The CDR3 DNA is TGTGCCAGCAGCCAAGAAACAGGGGGGGAAAAACTGTTTTTT.

This chain joins TRBV6-5 and TRBJ1-1; the D gene is possibly TRBD1 (6 bases). Trimming left V 6 bases short and J 4 bases short, with 18 bases between. The CDR3 has 15 amino acids. Germline-derived CDR1 and CDR2 are MNHEY and SVGAGI. As DNA, the CDR3 is TGTGCCAGCAGCTCTACTAGCGGGGGCGGCACTGAAGCTTTCTTT. The encoded protein is CASSSTSGGGTEAFF.

The chain couples TRBV19 to TRBJ1-6; 7 positions match TRBD1. Germline CDR1 and CDR2: LNHDA and SQIVND (reference sequence). The V segment lost 3 bases and the J segment 7 bases; nucleotides outside the gene matches: 3. The CDR3 is 14 residues long. The chain's CDR3 is CASSMGTENSPLHF. Here the CDR3 DNA reads TGTGCCAGTAGTATGGGGACAGAAAATTCACCCCTCCACTTT. The full variable domain, rest sourced from reference TRBV19 and TRBJ1-6, is DGGITQSPKYLFRKEGQNVTLSCEQNLNHDAMYWYRQDPGQGLRLIYYSQIVNDFQKGDIAEGYSVSREKKESFPLTVTSAQKNPTAFYLCASSMGTENSPLHFGNGTRLTVT.

The chain couples TRBV29-1 to TRBJ1-1, with D possibly being TRBD1 (5 bases). Germline CDR1 reads SQVTM; CDR2 reads ANQGSEA. The CDR3 consists of 11 residues. The V and J ends lost 8 bases and 4 bases respectively, with 11 bases between them. The CDR3 sequence: CSTYRSTEAFF. The CDR3 DNA follows: TGCAGCACTTACAGGAGCACTGAAGCTTTCTTT.

This chain uses TRBV9 with TRBJ1-5; 9 nucleotides align to TRBD1. With 3 bases clipped from V and 7 bases from J, the junction kept 8 bases outside the gene matches. In germline, CDR1 is SGDLS, CDR2 YYNGEE. CDR3 length equals 15 residues. The DNA for the CDR3 is TGTGCCAGCAGCGCAGGGACAGGGCAGGGACAGCCCCAGCATTTT. It translates to CASSAGTGQGQPQHF.

In its sample, this clone was seen once. V usage is TRBV7-3 and J usage is TRBJ1-2; 8 bases are a match to TRBD1. The CDR3 totals 14 residues. The J segment lost 3 bases and the V segment lost 5 bases, leaving 5 bases of the junction unmatched. CDR1 is SGHTA and CDR2 is FQGTGA in the germline V gene. The CDR3 loop reads CASSLQGGDYGYTF. Written as DNA, the CDR3 is TGTGCCAGCAGCCTACAGGGGGGGGACTATGGCTACACCTTC.

V gene TRBV7-2 combines with J gene TRBJ2-1, with D possibly TRBD1 on 7 matching bases. Trimming removed 5 bases at V and 1 base at J, with 12 bases between. Germline loops: CDR1 SGHTA, CDR2 FQGNSA. The CDR3 contains 15 residues. This CDR3 reads CASSPQGGSYNEQFF. The CDR3 DNA reads TGTGCCAGCAGCCCCCAGGGGGGATCCTACAATGAGCAGTTCTTC. Filled out from reference TRBV7-2 and TRBJ2-1, the complete variable domain reads GAGVSQSPSNKVTEKGKDVELRCDPISGHTALYWYRQSLGQGLEFLIYFQGNSAPDKSGLPSDRFSAERTGGSVSTLTIQRTQQEDSAVYLCASSPQGGSYNEQFFGPGTRLTVL.

V and J are TRBV11-1 and TRBJ2-1, with D possibly TRBD2 on 7 matching bases. V dropped 4 bases and J dropped 0 bases, with 16 bases sitting between them. Germline CDR1 reads SGHAT; CDR2 reads FQDESV (reference sequence). CDR3 size: 17 residues. The CDR3 loop reads CASSSPRGGSSYNEQFF. CDR3 coding DNA: TGTGCCAGCAGCTCCCCGAGGGGGGGGAGCTCCTACAATGAGCAGTTCTTC.

This chain uses TRBV5-6 with TRBJ2-3, with TRBD1 matching over 8 bases. Germline V gene lookup returns CDR1 SGHDT and CDR2 YYEEEE. The CDR3 is 14 residues long. Losses at the gene ends were 4 bases for V and 1 base for J; bases not matched to a gene: 2. The DNA for the CDR3 is TGTGCCAGCAGCACGGGACAGGGCACAGATACGCAGTATTTT. As protein: CASSTGQGTDTQYF.

The chain carries TRBV9 and TRBJ1-1; 7 positions agree with TRBD1. CDR1 and CDR2 from the germline V gene are SGDLS and YYNGEE. V shed 0 bases, J shed 7 bases, and the junction held 9 bases outside the gene matches. The CDR3 is 15 residues long. The CDR3 coding sequence is TGTGCCAGCAGCGTAGGGGCAGGGGGGGACAGTGAAGCTTTCTTT. It specifies CASSVGAGGDSEAFF.

This chain joins TRBV27 and TRBJ2-7, with TRBD1 identical over 10 bases. V gave up 4 bases and J gave up 7 bases; unmatched junction bases: 10. Germline assignment: CDR1 MNHEY and CDR2 SMNVEV (reference sequence). The CDR3 runs 15 residues. The CDR3 sequence: CASSSSGQGKFEQYF. The DNA of the CDR3 is TGTGCCAGCAGTTCCTCGGGACAGGGGAAATTTGAGCAGTACTTC.

The chain combines TRBV19 with TRBJ2-7; TRBD1 agrees at 12 bases. V lost 5 bases, J lost 4 bases, and 3 bases stayed unmatched. Germline CDR1 LNHDA, CDR2 SQIVND (reference sequence). CDR3 length: 14 amino acids. CDR3 DNA: TGTGCCAGTAGTTCGGGACAGGGGGCGTACGAGCAGTACTTC. Protein: CASSSGQGAYEQYF.

This sequence joins TRBV7-2 and TRBJ1-6; no reliable D call. This CDR3 has 12 residues. Germline CDR1 is SGHTA and CDR2 is FQGNSA. V gave up 6 bases and J gave up 10 bases, with 10 bases separating them. The CDR3 loop reads CASRPTGSPLHF. The CDR3, as DNA: TGTGCCAGCAGACCGACGGGATCACCCCTCCACTTT.